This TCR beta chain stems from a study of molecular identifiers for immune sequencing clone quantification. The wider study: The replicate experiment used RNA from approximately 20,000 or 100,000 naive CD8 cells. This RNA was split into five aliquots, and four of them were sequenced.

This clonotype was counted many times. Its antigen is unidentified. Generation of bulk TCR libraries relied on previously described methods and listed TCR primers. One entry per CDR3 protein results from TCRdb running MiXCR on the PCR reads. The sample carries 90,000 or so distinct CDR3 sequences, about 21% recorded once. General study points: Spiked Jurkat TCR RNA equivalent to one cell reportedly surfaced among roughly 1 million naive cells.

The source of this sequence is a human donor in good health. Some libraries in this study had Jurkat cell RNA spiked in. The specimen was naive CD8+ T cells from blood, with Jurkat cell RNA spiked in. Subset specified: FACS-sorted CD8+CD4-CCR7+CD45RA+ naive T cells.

The CDR3 loop is CASSPQGSQETQYF. The DNA for the CDR3 is TGTGCCAGCAGCCCACAGGGTAGCCAAGAGACCCAGTACTTC. This chain uses TRBV7-9 with TRBJ2-5; D possibly corresponds to TRBD1 (6 bases). This CDR3 has 14 residues. Trimming left V 5 bases short and J 1 base short, with 11 bases between. The germline V gene has CDR1 SEHNR and CDR2 FQNEAQ (reference sequence).